This T cell receptor beta chain appears in the sequencing data of a study of OX40 agonist ivuxolimab in advanced cancers. Using immunoSEQ multiplex PCR, the repertoire was profiled, and TCRdb retains in-frame clones only, with some absent. Seen here are 30,000 to 45,000 clones, roughly 80% observed once, and the top ten hold 9.5% to 15%. The source of this sequence is an adult with an advanced solid tumor such as melanoma, head and neck, liver or kidney cancer. Sequenced material: CD4+ or CD8+ T cells sorted from blood, taken in a trial of the OX40 agonist ivuxolimab.

The CDR3 sequence: CASSRRGGDTQYF. The CDR3 DNA sequence: TGTGCCAGCAGCCGGAGGGGTGGAGATACGCAGTATTTT. This chain connects TRBV28 to TRBJ2-3, with D possibly matching TRBD2 (6 bases). The ends were cut back, 6 bases at V and 5 bases at J, with 12 bases in the middle. The V gene's germline CDR1 is MDHEN and CDR2 SYDVKM. The CDR3 is 13 residues long.